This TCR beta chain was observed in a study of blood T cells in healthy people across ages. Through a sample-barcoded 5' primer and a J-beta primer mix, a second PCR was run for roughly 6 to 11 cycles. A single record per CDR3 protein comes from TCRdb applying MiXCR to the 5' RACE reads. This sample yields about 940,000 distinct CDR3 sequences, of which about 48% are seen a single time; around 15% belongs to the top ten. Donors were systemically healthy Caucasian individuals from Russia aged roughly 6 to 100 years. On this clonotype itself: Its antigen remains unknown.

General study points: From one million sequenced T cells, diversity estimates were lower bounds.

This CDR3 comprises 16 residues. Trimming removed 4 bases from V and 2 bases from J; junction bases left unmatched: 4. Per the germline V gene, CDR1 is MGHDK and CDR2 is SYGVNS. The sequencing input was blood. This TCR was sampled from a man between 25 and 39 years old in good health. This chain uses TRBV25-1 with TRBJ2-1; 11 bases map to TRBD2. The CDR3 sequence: CASSGQLAGAYNEQFF. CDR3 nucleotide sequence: TGTGCCAGCAGTGGACAACTAGCGGGGGCCTACAATGAGCAGTTCTTC.